This TCR beta chain was captured by sequencing in a study of breast tumors, draining lymph nodes, adjacent tissues. The length of the CDR3 is 15 residues. Trimming left V 0 bases short and J 1 base short, with 12 bases between. Looked up from germline, CDR1 is GTSNPN and CDR2 is SVGIG (reference sequence). TCRdb re-derived calls from the multiplex PCR reads in MiXCR, one entry per CDR3 protein. The sample lists about 270,000 distinct CDR3 sequences, under 35% seen once, with approximately 1% in the top ten. Breast cancer patients provided tissue from their axillary draining lymph nodes. This clonotype was seen many times.

Material: axillary lymph node tissue. This receptor was taken from a female donor with breast cancer. Some clones in this sample may be carry-over from other donors' samples. The chain links TRBV30 to TRBJ2-5; D may be TRBD2 (7 bases). This CDR3 is CAWSVFRGAQETQYF. The CDR3 DNA sequence: TGTGCCTGGAGTGTCTTCCGGGGGGCCCAAGAGACCCAGTACTTC. Supplemented by reference TRBV30 and TRBJ2-5, the full variable domain reads SQTIHQWPATLVQPVGSPLSLECTVEGTSNPNLYWYRQAAGRGLQLLFYSVGIGQISSEVPQNLSASRPQDRQFILSSKKLLLSDSGFYLCAWSVFRGAQETQYFGPGTRLLVL.